These 26 T cell receptor beta chains share one sample of origin, sequenced in a study of T cell changes during pregnancy in multiple sclerosis. TCRdb's copy holds only in-frame clones and misses some; the assay was immunoSEQ multiplex PCR. The data show around 30,000 clones, 90% seen once. Material: CD4+ T cells from peripheral blood mononuclear cells, obtained in the third trimester of pregnancy. Source of these receptors: a female donor in good health, enrolled as a control in a pregnancy study.

The J gene is TRBJ1-2, the V gene TRBV4-3, with a possible D match to TRBD1 (5 bases). The length of the CDR3 is 16 residues. V was shortened by 1 base and J by 1 base, with 13 bases between the two germline ends. The germline V gene encodes CDR1 LGHNA and CDR2 YSLEER. CDR3 coding DNA: TGCGCCAGCAGCCAAGTCCAACGGACATTTAACTATGGCTACACCTTC. Amino acid sequence: CASSQVQRTFNYGYTF.

In this sample, this clone turned up once. This sequence joins TRBV6-6 and TRBJ2-1, with D perhaps matching TRBD2 (5 bases). Germline V gene lookup returns CDR1 MNHNY and CDR2 SVGAGI (reference sequence). The V and J ends lost 5 bases and 0 bases respectively, with 11 bases between them. This CDR3 has 15 amino acids. The DNA of the CDR3 is TGTGCCAGCAGTAGCGGAGTTCACTCCTACAATGAGCAGTTCTTC. Protein product: CASSSGVHSYNEQFF.

CDR3 sequence: CASSLMGRNTEAFF. The CDR3 DNA follows: TGTGCCAGCAGCCTCATGGGGAGGAACACTGAAGCTTTCTTT. The rearrangement joins TRBV6-1 to TRBJ1-1; D not resolved. This CDR3 has 14 amino acids. Germline loops: CDR1 MNHNS, CDR2 SASEGT. V was shortened by 6 bases and J by 1 base, with 12 bases between the two germline ends.

The rearrangement uses TRBV9 and TRBJ2-1, with 9 bases that match TRBD2. Germline V lookup: CDR1 SGDLS, CDR2 YYNGEE. The CDR3 has 15 residues. V trimming: 0 bases; J trimming: 4 bases; junction bases outside the gene matches: 2. The CDR3 coding sequence is TGTGCCAGCAGCGTAGGGCTAGCGGGGTACAATGAGCAGTTCTTC. Translation: CASSVGLAGYNEQFF.

The chain links TRBV5-8 to TRBJ1-1, with D perhaps TRBD1 (6 bases). This CDR3 comprises 16 residues. Trimming pared 1 base from V and 4 bases from J, leaving 17 bases between. Germline V gene lookup returns CDR1 SGHTS and CDR2 YDEGEE. DNA for the CDR3: TGTGCCAGCAGCTTGAGAGGTGGGGGCGCGGGCACTGAAGCTTTCTTT. This encodes CASSLRGGGAGTEAFF.

This sequence joins TRBV19 and TRBJ1-1; D unclear. V shed 4 bases and J shed 5 bases, with 8 bases lying between them. The CDR3 is 12 amino acids. Germline loops: CDR1 LNHDA, CDR2 SQIVND (reference sequence). In nucleotides, the CDR3 is TGTGCCAGTAGTAAGCGGCGGACTGAAGCTTTCTTT. Translating gives CASSKRRTEAFF.

V usage is TRBV5-6 and J usage is TRBJ2-3, with TRBD2 matching over 9 bases. Trimming at V came to 0 bases and at J to 3 bases, leaving 5 bases not matched to a gene. CDR1 and CDR2 (germline): SGHDT, YYEEEE. This CDR3 is built from 16 residues. Written as DNA, the CDR3 is TGTGCCAGCAGCTTGGCCGGCGGGAGGGGGACAGATACGCAGTATTTT. Amino acids: CASSLAGGRGTDTQYF.

The chain employs TRBV6-6 and TRBJ1-2; tentatively, D is TRBD1 (6 bases). V lost 4 bases to trimming and J lost 5 bases, with 17 bases between them. The length of the CDR3 is 15 residues. Germline V gene sequence: CDR1 MNHNY, CDR2 SVGAGI (reference sequence). CDR3 sequence (DNA): TGTGCCAGCAGTTTAGGACAGCAACCTTTGTATGGCTACACCTTC. Its protein is CASSLGQQPLYGYTF.

J is TRBJ2-7 and V is TRBV7-9, with D possibly matching TRBD1 (5 bases). The germline CDR1 and CDR2 sequences are SEHNR and FQNEAQ (reference sequence). The CDR3 runs to 16 residues. The V gene lost 3 bases and the J gene lost 2 bases, with 17 bases spanning the gap. The CDR3 nucleotides read TGTGCCAGCAGCTTTCTCCAGGTAGGGGAACCCTACGAGCAGTACTTC. It yields the protein CASSFLQVGEPYEQYF.

The V and J genes are TRBV7-2 and TRBJ2-7; no clear D gene. CDR1 and CDR2 from the germline V gene are SGHTA and FQGNSA. Trimming removed 1 base at V and 3 bases at J, with 7 bases between. The CDR3 is 13 amino acids. The CDR3 bases are TGTGCCAGCAGCTTAGACACCTTCTACGAGCAGTACTTC. Amino acid sequence: CASSLDTFYEQYF.

The chain has TRBV29-1 and TRBJ2-1, with TRBD2 as a possible D gene (5 bases). The CDR3 consists of 12 residues. Germline CDR1 SQVTM, CDR2 ANQGSEA. With 4 bases removed from V and 5 bases from J, the gap between germline ends came to 9 bases. This CDR3 is CSVGSADNEQFF. The CDR3 DNA sequence: TGCAGCGTTGGTAGCGCTGACAATGAGCAGTTCTTC.

This chain connects TRBV11-3 to TRBJ2-7, with TRBD1 matching over 7 bases. CDR3 length: 14 residues. V was pared by 5 bases and J by 2 bases, with 6 bases of the junction left unmatched. The germline V gene encodes CDR1 SGHNT and CDR2 YENEEA. CDR3 DNA sequence: TGTGCCAGCAGCCCCGGGGACAGTCCCTACGAGCAGTACTTC. Protein product: CASSPGDSPYEQYF.

The chain carries TRBV7-2 and TRBJ2-3; the D gene is possibly TRBD1 (6 bases). The CDR3 has 15 amino acids. Between the trimmed V and J ends, which lost 5 bases and 1 base, there was a span of 13 bases. The germline gives CDR1 SGHTA, CDR2 FQGNSA. The CDR3 here is CASSIRGGGTDTQYF. The CDR3 bases are TGTGCCAGCAGCATCAGGGGTGGGGGCACAGATACGCAGTATTTT. Full variable domain (missing parts from reference TRBV7-2 and TRBJ2-3): GAGVSQSPSNKVTEKGKDVELRCDPISGHTALYWYRQSLGQGLEFLIYFQGNSAPDKSGLPSDRFSAERTGGSVSTLTIQRTQQEDSAVYLCASSIRGGGTDTQYFGPGTRLTVL.

The rearrangement links TRBV30 to TRBJ1-1, with 9 bases matching TRBD1. Germline V lookup: CDR1 GTSNPN, CDR2 SVGIG (reference sequence). This CDR3 comprises 17 residues. V gave up 4 bases and J gave up 4 bases; unmatched junction bases: 16. For the CDR3, the DNA is TGTGCCTGGAATCCTGGGGGGACAGGGATAGAATCCACTGAAGCTTTCTTT. It codes for CAWNPGGTGIESTEAFF.

The chain links TRBV7-2 to TRBJ1-4; TRBD1 matches 9 bases. Trimming cost V 1 base and J 8 bases; bases outside gene matches: 14. The CDR3 extends over 18 amino acids. Per germline, CDR1 SGHTA and CDR2 FQGNSA. CDR3 DNA sequence: TGTGCCAGCAGCTTAGTAACCCCCGGGACAGGGTTAGGGGAAAAACTGTTTTTT. It translates to CASSLVTPGTGLGEKLFF.

The chain has TRBV25-1 and TRBJ1-1, with TRBD1 matching over 10 bases. V dropped 6 bases and J dropped 4; count of bases not matched to a gene: 2. Per germline, CDR1 MGHDK and CDR2 SYGVNS. The CDR3 loop spans 13 amino acids. The DNA for the CDR3 is TGTGCCAGCAGGGGACAGGGGTCCACTGAAGCTTTCTTT. Translating gives CASRGQGSTEAFF.

The rearrangement links TRBV6-4 to TRBJ2-3, with a possible D match to TRBD2 (6 bases). Trimming shortened V by 5 bases and J by 6 bases, and 15 bases separated the two germline ends. Germline-derived CDR1 and CDR2 are MRHNA and SNTAGT. CDR3 size: 14 residues. The CDR3 region has the DNA TGTGCCAGCAGTAGACAAGCGGGTGCCGATACGCAGTATTTT. This gives the protein CASSRQAGADTQYF.

J is TRBJ2-4 and V is TRBV2, with D possibly TRBD2 on 5 matching bases. CDR1 is SNHLY and CDR2 is FYNNEI in the germline V gene. The V end was cut by 1 base, the J end by 7 bases, with 14 bases between. The CDR3 runs 15 residues. The CDR3: CASSEVRLSLNIQYF. The CDR3 coding sequence is TGTGCCAGCAGTGAAGTCAGACTATCACTTAACATTCAGTACTTC.

The gene calls are TRBV19 and TRBJ1-1; D possibly corresponds to TRBD1 (6 bases). The CDR3 sequence is 15 residues long. Trimming took off 5 bases at V and 1 base at J, with 14 bases between the two ends. CDR1 is LNHDA and CDR2 is SQIVND in the germline V gene (reference sequence). Here the CDR3 DNA reads TGTGCCAGTAGTCCTACAGGGCTCCAGAACACTGAAGCTTTCTTT. Residues: CASSPTGLQNTEAFF.

J is TRBJ1-3 and V is TRBV7-9; D not resolved. Germline V lookup: CDR1 SEHNR, CDR2 FQNEAQ (reference sequence). V lost 4 bases and J 4 bases, leaving 17 bases between the germline ends. The CDR3 runs 16 residues. The CDR3 here is CASSSPDWAPGNTIYF. CDR3 sequence (DNA): TGTGCCAGCAGCTCGCCTGATTGGGCGCCGGGAAACACCATATATTTT.

V usage is TRBV7-2 and J usage is TRBJ2-2, with 8 bases fitting TRBD1. The CDR3 covers 14 residues. The germline V gene encodes CDR1 SGHTA and CDR2 FQGNSA. The junction had 5 bases not matched to a gene; V was cut back by 4 bases and J by 7 bases. DNA for the CDR3: TGTGCCAGCAGCTCGATACAGGGGGGCGGGGAGCTGTTTTTT. Protein product: CASSSIQGGGELFF.

The chain joins TRBV29-1 to TRBJ1-1; 10 bases agree with TRBD1. Germline CDR1 and CDR2: SQVTM and ANQGSEA. Trimming removed 6 bases from V and 2 bases from J; junction bases left unmatched: 9. The CDR3 contains 15 residues. The CDR3 DNA reads as TGCAGCGTAGTTGACAGGGGGCAGGGCAACACTGAAGCTTTCTTT. Translation gives CSVVDRGQGNTEAFF.

V gene TRBV10-3 combines with J gene TRBJ1-1, with 8 bases matching TRBD1. The CDR3 runs to 13 residues. V dropped 5 bases and J dropped 1; count of bases not matched to a gene: 0. Germline V gene sequence: CDR1 ENHRY, CDR2 SYGVKD. CDR3 sequence: CAISTGGNTEAFF. In DNA, the CDR3 is TGTGCCATCAGTACAGGGGGGAACACTGAAGCTTTCTTT.

V gene TRBV25-1 combines with J gene TRBJ2-1; 13 bases are a match to TRBD2. Germline CDR1 and CDR2: MGHDK and SYGVNS. The V and J ends lost 1 base and 2 bases, in that order; junction bases with no gene match: 2. The CDR3 runs 17 residues. The CDR3 sequence: CASSELGLAGPYNEQFF. CDR3 sequence (DNA): TGTGCCAGCAGTGAATTGGGACTAGCGGGACCCTACAATGAGCAGTTCTTC. The full variable domain, its missing parts supplied by reference TRBV25-1 and TRBJ2-1, is EADIYQTPRYLVIGTGKKITLECSQTMGHDKMYWYQQDPGMELHLIHYSYGVNSTEKGDLSSESTVSRIRTEHFPLTLESARPSHTSQYLCASSELGLAGPYNEQFFGPGTRLTVL.

J is TRBJ2-5 and V is TRBV4-1; possibly TRBD2 for D (6 bases). The length of the CDR3 is 16 residues. Trimming stripped 2 bases from V and 5 bases from J, with 18 bases between. Germline V gives CDR1 MGHRA, CDR2 YSYEKL. The CDR3 is CASSQKLGRAGETQYF. CDR3 in DNA: TGCGCCAGCAGCCAAAAACTCGGAAGGGCGGGGGAGACCCAGTACTTC.

The genes are TRBV7-2 and TRBJ2-1; TRBD1 agrees at 8 bases. This CDR3 has 16 amino acids. Germline CDR1 SGHTA, CDR2 FQGNSA. The V and J ends lost 1 base and 3 bases, in that order; junction bases with no gene match: 5. The CDR3, as DNA: TGTGCCAGCAGCTTAGGACAGGGGACTTACTACAATGAGCAGTTCTTC. It yields the protein CASSLGQGTYYNEQFF.